This is a list of T cell receptor beta chains from one sample in a study of shared clonotypes between healthy human individuals. Method: immunoSEQ multiplex PCR; TCRdb's copy keeps in-frame clones and lacks some. The table lists a few million clones, more than 90% of them singletons, with 0.13% in the top ten. The specimen sequenced was naive CD4+ T cells sorted from blood. Receptors were obtained from a man aged 18 to 29 in good health. Each CDR3 is given with its conserved first and last residue. The order of the fields is J gene, V gene, D gene, clone size, CDR3 protein, CDR3 DNA. A D gene is named only where the DNA matches it firmly. A row's size may be missing; if present it is once, few, many or a size class.

J: TRBJ1-4
V: TRBV5-4
D: NA
size: NA
CDR3: CASSLAGGVPEKLFF
DNA: TGTGCCAGCAGCTTGGCCGGGGGGGTACCTGAAAAACTGTTTTTT

J: TRBJ2-2
V: TRBV5-1
D: NA
size: once
CDR3: CASNNGLDTGELFF
DNA: TGCGCCAGCAATAACGGCCTGGACACCGGGGAGCTGTTTTTT

J: TRBJ1-2
V: TRBV30
D: TRBD1
size: NA
CDR3: CAWSVQTGLGYGYTF
DNA: TGTGCCTGGAGTGTACAGACAGGGCTAGGATATGGCTACACCTTC

J: TRBJ2-7
V: TRBV10-3
D: NA
size: NA
CDR3: CAISDREAYEQYF
DNA: TGTGCCATCAGTGACAGGGAGGCCTACGAGCAGTACTTC

J: TRBJ2-7
V: TRBV2
D: NA
size: NA
CDR3: CASSETLEQYF
DNA: TGTGCCAGCAGTGAAACTCTAGAGCAGTACTTC

J: TRBJ1-1
V: TRBV5-8
D: NA
size: NA
CDR3: CASSLELNTEAFF
DNA: TGTGCCAGCAGCTTGGAGCTGAACACTGAAGCTTTCTTT

J: TRBJ1-2
V: TRBV15
D: TRBD1
size: NA
CDR3: CATSSGQGYIGYTF
DNA: TGTGCCACCAGCAGTGGACAGGGTTATATAGGCTACACCTTC

J: TRBJ1-3
V: TRBV30
D: NA
size: NA
CDR3: CAWRQNSGNTIYF
DNA: TGTGCCTGGAGGCAGAACTCTGGAAACACCATATATTTT

J: TRBJ1-2
V: TRBV5-1
D: NA
size: NA
CDR3: CASSLEPDSLGYTF
DNA: TGCGCCAGCAGCTTGGAACCGGACAGCCTTGGCTACACCTTC

J: TRBJ2-7
V: TRBV10-3
D: TRBD2
size: NA
CDR3: CAIMTSGGPYEQYF
DNA: TGTGCCATCATGACTAGCGGGGGCCCTTACGAGCAGTACTTC

J: TRBJ2-5
V: TRBV2
D: NA
size: NA
CDR3: CASSSQGQETQYF
DNA: TGTGCCAGCAGCTCACAGGGCCAAGAGACCCAGTACTTC

J: TRBJ2-1
V: TRBV30
D: NA
size: NA
CDR3: CAWIGGPLDVRGGFRRRPNEQFF
DNA: TGTGCCTGGATAGGGGGACCCCTCGACGTGCGGGGCGGTTTTCGACGACGGCCCAATGAGCAGTTCTTC

J: TRBJ1-6
V: TRBV27
D: NA
size: NA
CDR3: CASSFRRTNSPLHF
DNA: TGTGCCAGCTCCTTTAGGAGGACTAATTCACCCCTCCACTTT

J: TRBJ2-1
V: TRBV7-2
D: TRBD2
size: NA
CDR3: CASSVPLAGGYNEQFF
DNA: TGTGCCAGCAGCGTCCCACTAGCGGGGGGTTACAATGAGCAGTTCTTC

J: TRBJ1-2
V: TRBV19
D: TRBD1
size: once
CDR3: CASTDRANYGYTF
DNA: TGTGCCAGTACGGACAGGGCGAACTATGGCTACACCTTC

J: TRBJ1-6
V: TRBV9
D: NA
size: NA
CDR3: CASSVSQNNSPLHF
DNA: TGTGCCAGCAGCGTAAGCCAGAATAATTCACCCCTCCACTTT

J: TRBJ1-1
V: TRBV10-3
D: TRBD1
size: NA
CDR3: CAISPGQGRVGTEAFF
DNA: TGTGCCATCAGCCCGGGACAGGGAAGGGTTGGGACTGAAGCTTTCTTT

J: TRBJ2-3
V: TRBV4-1
D: NA
size: once
CDR3: CASSQDPLVGAREYF
DNA: TGCGCCAGCAGCCAAGACCCATTGGTGGGGGCGAGAGAGTATTTT

J: TRBJ2-7
V: TRBV15
D: NA
size: NA
CDR3: CATSPSGKMTYEQYF
DNA: TGTGCCACCAGCCCCTCGGGAAAGATGACCTACGAGCAGTACTTC

J: TRBJ2-7
V: TRBV9
D: NA
size: few
CDR3: CASSVDQGPYEQYF
DNA: TGTGCCAGCAGCGTAGATCAGGGCCCCTACGAGCAGTACTTC

J: TRBJ2-3
V: TRBV5-1
D: NA
size: NA
CDR3: CASSLGLASDTQYF
DNA: TGCGCCAGCAGCTTGGGGCTAGCTTCGGATACGCAGTATTTT

J: TRBJ2-7
V: TRBV5-7
D: NA
size: NA
CDR3: CASSPRTLPHEQYF
DNA: TGTGCCAGCAGCCCCCGGACACTACCCCACGAGCAGTACTTC

J: TRBJ2-1
V: TRBV25-1
D: TRBD2
size: NA
CDR3: CASSDFPTSGAYNEQFF
DNA: TGTGCCAGCAGTGACTTCCCTACTAGCGGGGCTTACAATGAGCAGTTCTTC

J: TRBJ2-7
V: TRBV6-5
D: NA
size: NA
CDR3: CASSGGYEQYF
DNA: TGTGCCAGCAGCGGCGGCTACGAGCAGTACTTC

J: TRBJ2-6
V: TRBV19
D: TRBD2
size: NA
CDR3: CASSMGGAAGANVLTF
DNA: TGTGCCAGTAGTATGGGAGGGGCGGCTGGGGCCAACGTCCTGACTTTC

J: TRBJ2-7
V: TRBV5-4
D: NA
size: NA
CDR3: CASSSRDLAKPAF
DNA: TGTGCCAGCAGCTCCCGGGACCTTGCAAAACCGGCGTTC

J: TRBJ2-1
V: TRBV9
D: TRBD2
size: NA
CDR3: CASSVGPGGNEQFF
DNA: TGTGCCAGCAGCGTAGGGCCGGGAGGAAATGAGCAGTTCTTC

J: TRBJ2-2
V: TRBV6-1
D: TRBD2
size: NA
CDR3: CASSEAASGGATNTGELFF
DNA: TGTGCCAGCAGTGAAGCGGCTAGCGGGGGGGCGACGAACACCGGGGAGCTGTTTTTT